The 29 T cell receptor beta chains below all came from one sample that was sequenced in a study of STAT5B mutations in CD4+ large granular lymphocyte leukemia. Libraries were prepared by immunoSEQ multiplex PCR; TCRdb keeps only in-frame clonotypes and omits some of them. The sample lists approximately 33,000 clones, approximately 90% occurring once. Sequencing was carried out using CD4+ T cells from blood buffy coats. The receptors shown here come from a human donor in good health.

The rearrangement links TRBV6-4 to TRBJ2-1; TRBD2 is a possible D gene (6 bases). Germline V lookup: CDR1 MRHNA, CDR2 SNTAGT. Trimming removed 5 bases at V and 9 bases at J, with 14 bases between. The CDR3 spans 13 residues. The CDR3 bases are TGTGCCAGCAGTCAACCGGGAGCGGCTGAGCAGTTCTTC. Translated: CASSQPGAAEQFF.

This clone occurred once. This rearrangement joins TRBV7-3 to TRBJ1-2; tentatively, D is TRBD1 (6 bases). From germline, CDR1 is SGHTA and CDR2 FQGTGA. The CDR3 consists of 13 residues. V lost 4 bases and J lost 4, with 10 bases in between. CDR3 in amino acids: CASSSGQLYGYTF. The DNA for the CDR3 is TGTGCCAGCAGCTCGGGACAACTCTATGGCTACACCTTC.

The chain is built from TRBV7-7 and TRBJ2-2, with D perhaps matching TRBD1 (6 bases). The CDR3 contains 14 residues. CDR1 SSHAT and CDR2 FNYEAQ come from the germline V gene (reference sequence). V dropped 8 bases and J dropped 7 bases, with 17 bases sitting between them. CDR3 DNA: TGTGCCAGCTCAGAACAGGGAATGGGCGGGGAGCTGTTTTTT. This gives the protein CASSEQGMGGELFF.

J is TRBJ2-3 and V is TRBV18; tentatively, D is TRBD2 (5 bases). Germline V gives CDR1 KGHSH, CDR2 LQKENI. The germline V and J ends were trimmed by 3 bases and 4 bases, with 8 bases remaining between them. The CDR3 has 13 residues. This CDR3 is CASSPLLADTQYF. The CDR3 DNA follows: TGTGCCAGCTCACCGTTACTAGCAGATACGCAGTATTTT.

The V and J genes are TRBV5-1 and TRBJ2-1, with 11 positions matching TRBD2. The CDR3 totals 13 residues. CDR1 is SGHRS and CDR2 is YFSETQ in the germline V gene. Trimming cost V 7 bases and J 10 bases; bases outside gene matches: 7. CDR3 DNA: TGCGCCAGCCGGCTAGCGGGGGGTACGGAGCAGTTCTTC. Translation: CASRLAGGTEQFF.

The J gene is TRBJ1-2, the V gene TRBV5-3, with TRBD1 identical over 9 bases. TRBV5-3 is sorted into the ORF group, with uncertain function. With V trimmed by 0 bases and J by 5 bases, 5 bases remained unmatched. The CDR3 is 15 residues long. CDR3 sequence: CARSLERDRVYGYTF. The CDR3 DNA reads as TGTGCCAGAAGCTTGGAGAGGGACAGGGTGTATGGCTACACCTTC.

The J gene is TRBJ1-1, the V gene TRBV25-1; D is uncertain. Germline CDR1 is MGHDK and CDR2 is SYGVNS. Trimming stripped 6 bases from V and 1 base from J, with 15 bases between. CDR3 size: 15 residues. The CDR3 DNA is TGTGCCAGCAGATCCTCCGGACGAGGGAACACTGAAGCTTTCTTT. It encodes CASRSSGRGNTEAFF.

The chain links TRBV19 to TRBJ2-3; 9 positions agree with TRBD2. Trimming removed 5 bases from V and 5 bases from J; junction bases left unmatched: 8. The V gene's germline CDR1 is LNHDA and CDR2 SQIVND (reference sequence). This CDR3 contains 15 residues. For the CDR3, the DNA is TGTGCCAGTAGTGGGAGCGGGGGGCCCGGAGATACGCAGTATTTT. Translation: CASSGSGGPGDTQYF.

The V gene is TRBV6-1, the J gene TRBJ2-3, with D uncertain. Germline V gene data show CDR1 as MNHNS and CDR2 as SASEGT. The CDR3 has 12 residues. V lost 8 bases to trimming and J lost 2 bases, with 8 bases between them. The CDR3 nucleotides are TGTGCCAGCGGAGACTTCACAGATACGCAGTATTTT. Protein sequence: CASGDFTDTQYF.

The chain combines TRBV6-6 with TRBJ2-6, with TRBD2 matching 8 bases. Germline V CDR1 and CDR2: MNHNY, SVGAGI (reference sequence). The CDR3 is made up of 16 amino acids. The junction had 5 bases not matched to a gene; V was cut back by 7 bases and J by 0 bases. The CDR3 spells CASTSGGRSGANVLTF. The CDR3, as DNA: TGTGCCAGCACCAGCGGGGGCCGCTCTGGGGCCAACGTCCTGACTTTC.

The chain recombines TRBV5-1 with TRBJ1-1; D gene unclear. CDR3 length equals 14 residues. The V gene's germline CDR1 is SGHRS and CDR2 YFSETQ. V dropped 4 bases and J dropped 8 bases, with 18 bases sitting between them. The CDR3 DNA sequence: TGCGCCAGCAGCCCGGCCGGGCAGAGAACGGAAGCTTTCTTT. This encodes CASSPAGQRTEAFF.

This chain links TRBV28 with TRBJ2-2; 9 positions match TRBD1. This CDR3 region has 13 residues. The trim removed 6 bases at V and 6 bases at J, leaving 2 bases unmatched. Germline CDR1 MDHEN, CDR2 SYDVKM. The CDR3 reads CASRRQGAGELFF. The CDR3 region has the DNA TGTGCCAGCAGACGACAGGGGGCCGGGGAGCTGTTTTTT.

V is TRBV7-9 and J is TRBJ2-5, with a weak D call TRBD2 (5 bases). This CDR3 comprises 16 residues. Germline V CDR1 and CDR2: SEHNR, FQNEAQ (reference sequence). V was trimmed by 2 bases and J by 11 bases, leaving 24 bases between them. CDR3 residues: CASSLRKSYGLWEQYF. As DNA, the CDR3 is TGTGCCAGCAGCTTAAGGAAGAGCTACGGATTGTGGGAGCAGTACTTC.

In nucleotides, the CDR3 is TGTGCCAGCAGTTTACCACGGGGGGCCTTTGAGCAGTACTTC. Its translation: CASSLPRGAFEQYF. This chain uses TRBV28 with TRBJ2-7, with D perhaps matching TRBD2 (7 bases). V lost 2 bases to trimming and J lost 7 bases, with 15 bases between them. The CDR3 is 14 residues long. Germline CDR1 is MDHEN and CDR2 is SYDVKM.

The rearrangement links TRBV6-1 to TRBJ1-5; no definite D call. Deletions cut 10 bases from V and 3 bases from J, with 19 bases between. The CDR3 contains 15 residues. Per the germline V gene, CDR1 is MNHNS and CDR2 is SASEGT. CDR3 amino acids: CATLWSWENNQPQHF. CDR3 nucleotide sequence: TGTGCCACTCTATGGTCGTGGGAAAACAATCAGCCCCAGCATTTT.

This rearrangement joins TRBV6-5 to TRBJ1-2; 8 bases map to TRBD1. Per germline, CDR1 MNHEY and CDR2 SVGAGI. CDR3 length: 11 residues. The V and J ends lost 8 bases and 7 bases, in that order; junction bases with no gene match: 3. The CDR3 bases are TGTGCCAGCCAGGGGGCTATTGGCTACACCTTC. As protein: CASQGAIGYTF.

The J gene is TRBJ1-2, the V gene TRBV7-9; possibly TRBD1 for D (5 bases). V was cut by 0 bases and J by 4 bases, with 18 bases left in between. CDR3 length: 17 residues. Germline V gene data show CDR1 as SEHNR and CDR2 as FQNEAQ (reference sequence). Here the CDR3 DNA reads TGTGCCAGCAGCTTAGCGCGGTCGGGGCCGGGCGGCTATGGCTACACCTTC. Translated, it gives CASSLARSGPGGYGYTF.

The chain couples TRBV13 to TRBJ2-7; tentatively, D is TRBD2 (5 bases). The CDR3 sequence is 15 residues long. In germline, CDR1 is PRHDT, CDR2 FYEKMQ (reference sequence). The ends were cut back, 2 bases at V and 0 bases at J, with 11 bases in the middle. CDR3 nucleotide sequence: TGTGCCAGCAGCTTACCAACGGGGAGCTCCTACGAGCAGTACTTC. The encoded protein is CASSLPTGSSYEQYF.

The rearrangement uses TRBV7-2 and TRBJ1-1, with 7 bases aligning to TRBD1. CDR1 SGHTA and CDR2 FQGNSA come from the germline V gene. The CDR3 covers 14 residues. V shed 2 bases, J shed 5 bases, and the junction held 5 bases outside the gene matches. The CDR3 spells CASSLRPGGTEAFF. CDR3 sequence (DNA): TGTGCCAGCAGCTTACGGCCAGGGGGAACTGAAGCTTTCTTT.

The genes are TRBV6-5 and TRBJ1-5, with a weak D call TRBD1 (6 bases). CDR1 MNHEY and CDR2 SVGAGI come from the germline V gene. V was pared by 5 bases and J by 6 bases, with 17 bases between. The CDR3 is made up of 15 amino acids. The CDR3 region is CASSRTDPRSQPQHF. CDR3 in DNA: TGTGCCAGCAGTAGGACAGACCCCAGGAGTCAGCCCCAGCATTTT.

The V and J genes are TRBV5-4 and TRBJ1-2; possibly TRBD1 for D (6 bases). Between the trimmed V and J ends, which lost 4 bases and 4 bases, there was a span of 20 bases. The germline V gene encodes CDR1 SGHNT and CDR2 YYREEE (reference sequence). The CDR3 length is 16 residues. The CDR3 bases are TGTGCCAGCAGCCCTTGGCCCCCGGGGGCCGGCTATGGCTACACCTTC. It translates to CASSPWPPGAGYGYTF.

The chain links TRBV27 to TRBJ2-4; TRBD1 is a possible D gene (6 bases). Germline loops: CDR1 MNHEY, CDR2 SMNVEV (reference sequence). CDR3 length equals 14 residues. Trimming took off 4 bases at V and 3 bases at J, with 10 bases between the two ends. CDR3 in amino acids: CASSSQGIKNIQYF. CDR3 nucleotide sequence: TGTGCCAGCAGTTCCCAGGGGATCAAAAACATTCAGTACTTC.

J is TRBJ1-5 and V is TRBV19, with D tentatively TRBD1 (5 bases). The V end lost 7 bases, the J end lost 5 bases, and 15 bases lay between the germline ends. Per germline, CDR1 LNHDA and CDR2 SQIVND (reference sequence). The CDR3 has 14 amino acids. In DNA form, the CDR3 reads TGTGCCAGTACCCCCATGACAGACTATCAGCCCCAGCATTTT. Its translation: CASTPMTDYQPQHF.

The chain links TRBV7-3 to TRBJ1-1; D call uncertain. V lost 6 bases, J lost 4 bases, and 12 bases lay in between. The germline V gene encodes CDR1 SGHTA and CDR2 FQGTGA. The CDR3 loop spans 13 amino acids. CDR3 region: CASSPMGITEAFF. CDR3 sequence (DNA): TGTGCCAGCAGTCCCATGGGGATCACTGAAGCTTTCTTT.

The chain combines TRBV19 with TRBJ1-2; possibly TRBD1 for D (6 bases). This CDR3 is 13 amino acids long. The germline V and J ends were trimmed by 7 bases and 0 bases, with 9 bases remaining between them. Germline CDR1 is LNHDA and CDR2 is SQIVND (reference sequence). CDR3 loop: CASNGQTNYGYTF. CDR3 sequence (DNA): TGTGCCAGTAACGGACAGACTAACTATGGCTACACCTTC.

The chain combines TRBV7-2 with TRBJ1-2; D gene ambiguous. In germline, CDR1 is SGHTA, CDR2 FQGNSA. V lost 6 bases and J lost 1, with 9 bases in between. The CDR3 sequence is 13 residues long. In DNA, the CDR3 is TGTGCCAGCAGTCCGTGGGGTAACTATGGCTACACCTTC. Translated, it gives CASSPWGNYGYTF.

The CDR3 region is CASSHLLGQGNTEAFF. CDR3 DNA sequence: TGCGCCAGCAGCCACCTCCTCGGACAGGGTAACACTGAAGCTTTCTTT. This sequence joins TRBV4-1 and TRBJ1-1; 8 positions match TRBD1. This CDR3 has 16 amino acids. CDR1 and CDR2 (germline): MGHRA, YSYEKL. V dropped 3 bases and J dropped 2; count of bases not matched to a gene: 8.

The V and J genes are TRBV11-3 and TRBJ2-2; D might be TRBD1 (6 bases). In germline, CDR1 is SGHNT, CDR2 YENEEA. V dropped 2 bases and J dropped 5 bases, with 12 bases sitting between them. This CDR3 has 15 residues. The CDR3 DNA reads as TGTGCCAGCAGCTTAAATATGGGGGCAACCGGGGAGCTGTTTTTT. It encodes CASSLNMGATGELFF.

J is TRBJ2-6 and V is TRBV6-6, with unresolved D. The germline CDR1 and CDR2 sequences are MNHNY and SVGAGI (reference sequence). V gave up 2 bases and J gave up 0 bases, with 8 bases separating them. The CDR3 loop spans 16 amino acids. CDR3 region: CASSYGRASGANVLTF. In DNA form, the CDR3 reads TGTGCCAGCAGTTACGGCCGGGCCTCTGGGGCCAACGTCCTGACTTTC.